This paragraph covers one T cell receptor (beta chain) sequence. The germline CDR1 and CDR2 sequences are MNHEY and SMNVEV (reference sequence). With V trimmed by 6 bases and J by 10 bases, 10 bases remained unmatched. The CDR3 is 14 amino acids. These data are taken from a study of blood T cell repertoires in COVID-19. TCRdb keeps only in-frame clones here, not all; method: immunoSEQ multiplex PCR. The repertoire holds 140,000 to 150,000 clones, with roughly 80% as singletons. Sequencing was done on a sample of peripheral blood. This chain links TRBV27 with TRBJ2-4, with TRBD1 matching 9 bases. The sequence was collected from a human donor with acute or convalescent COVID-19. The donor label of this sample is uncertain. The CDR3 reads CASSLGQGKGIQYF. In DNA form, the CDR3 reads TGTGCCAGCAGCCTGGGACAGGGTAAAGGTATTCAGTACTTC.